The following is a TCR beta chain sequence with its context. Antigen unknown. This CDR3 is 16 amino acids long. Germline loops: CDR1 SGHTA, CDR2 FQGTGA. These data belong to a study of T cells expressing NK-cell markers. Study-wide background: From sorted CD3+CD56+NKG2C+, CD3+CD56+NKG2C- and CD3+CD56-NKG2C+ T cells came the TCR beta repertoires. General study findings and limits: Also leading the CD3+CD56-NKG2C+ fraction in a handful of donors were these clonotypes.

The TCR beta cDNA came from 5'RACE template switching with UMIs. TCRdb reprocessed the 5' RACE reads; each CDR3 protein has one entry and no DNA is given. This table holds some 460,000 distinct CDR3 sequences. Sequenced material: blood T cells: a sorted CD56 or NKG2C T cell subset, CD4+ or CD8+ T cells, or bulk PBMC T cells (not recorded which). This sequence originates from a woman between 50 and 59 years old in good health. The J gene is TRBJ2-2, the V gene TRBV7-3; without DNA, the TCRdb call of TRBD1 cannot be checked. CDR3 residues: CASSLRQGALTGELFF.